Described below is a single T cell receptor (beta chain) sequence and its context. What it recognizes is unknown. The data are from a study of PD-1 blockade in classical Hodgkin lymphoma. At the level of the study: Patients were given intravenous nivolumab, 3 mg/kg, every 2 weeks. Study outcomes and limitations: A significant rise in TCR diversity by C4D1 was seen for CD4+ but not CD8+ cells. The baseline diversity of complete responders showed similarity to that of newly diagnosed patients.

The V gene end was trimmed by 1 base and the J gene end by 10 bases; junction bases not matched to a gene: 3. In germline, CDR1 is KGHSH, CDR2 LQKENI. This CDR3 is 12 amino acids long. The method was immunoSEQ multiplex PCR; TCRdb's version includes in-frame clones alone and lacks a portion of them. In the table there are around 31,000 clones, approximately 79% of which are singletons. The time point here: cycle 4 day 1 (C4D1), after less than 7 weeks of nivolumab. In every patient, relapse followed autologous stem cell transplantation, while exposure to brentuximab vedotin differed. Magnetic depletion of unwanted cells isolated CD4+ T cells from thawed PBMCs.

This chain connects TRBV18 to TRBJ1-1, with TRBD1 matching 7 bases. The clonotype was recovered from a human donor with classical Hodgkin lymphoma. This specimen consisted of CD4+ T cells from blood, obtained before the fourth cycle of nivolumab. In nucleotides, the CDR3 is TGTGCCAGCTCACCACAGAACAGGGGAGCTTTCTTT. This encodes CASSPQNRGAFF.